This T cell receptor (beta chain) was found in a study of shared clonotypes between healthy human individuals. Study findings and constraints: There were few donors, and this limited the genetic and exposure-history diversity represented.

Comments on this clone: Its cognate antigen is unknown.

Trimming removed 2 bases from V and 2 bases from J, with 13 bases in between. The length of the CDR3 is 16 residues. Germline CDR1 and CDR2: MNHNY and SVGAGI (reference sequence). As handled by the study authors: ImmunoSEQ gave junction-only sequences without quality scores, so filtering differed. Assay: immunoSEQ multiplex PCR; the TCRdb copy retains only in-frame clones and omits some. The V and J calls and clone size were taken over from that table, and D and trimming were inferred from the DNA. The repertoire holds some 2,500,000 clones, with under 95% as singletons. The chain couples TRBV6-6 to TRBJ2-1; a weak D match, TRBD1 (6 bases). The specimen was naive CD4+ T cells from PBMCs. Stated subset: CD45RA+ positively selected. This TCR was recovered from a man aged 18 to 30 in good health. Some clones in this sample may be carry-over from other donors' samples. The CDR3 nucleotides are TGTGCCAGCAGTTACCCACAGGGTGGGGCCTACAATGAGCAGTTCTTC. Its translation: CASSYPQGGAYNEQFF.